Below, 24 T cell receptor beta chains from the same sample are listed, as sequenced in a study of shared clonotypes between healthy human individuals. This table comes from immunoSEQ multiplex PCR, and its TCRdb copy is limited to in-frame clones, with some not included. The sample contains about 2,500,000 clones, around nine tenths of which appear only once. The sequencing sample was made of naive CD4+ T cells sorted from blood. Subset in this sample: CD45RA+ positively selected. Receptors originate from a man between 18 and 29 years old in good health.

This chain links TRBV6-1 with TRBJ2-5; unclear D gene. Germline V gene sequence: CDR1 MNHNS, CDR2 SASEGT. The V gene lost 2 bases and the J gene lost 5 bases, with 12 bases spanning the gap. The CDR3 extends over 14 amino acids. The CDR3 loop is CASSESRPSETQYF. CDR3 nucleotide sequence: TGTGCCAGCAGTGAAAGTCGCCCAAGCGAGACCCAGTACTTC.

The chain combines TRBV5-1 with TRBJ2-3, with TRBD2 identical over 12 bases. The CDR3 extends over 18 amino acids. CDR1 SGHRS and CDR2 YFSETQ come from the germline V gene. After removal of 4 bases from V and 2 bases from J, the junction contained 11 bases not matched to a gene. The chain's CDR3 is CASSPILAGGLYTDTQYF. The DNA of the CDR3 is TGCGCCAGCAGCCCTATACTAGCGGGGGGCCTTTACACAGATACGCAGTATTTT.

The chain couples TRBV19 to TRBJ1-3; TRBD1 is a possible D gene (5 bases). Looked up from germline, CDR1 is LNHDA and CDR2 is SQIVND (reference sequence). This CDR3 region has 16 residues. V lost 4 bases and J 0 bases, leaving 13 bases between the germline ends. The CDR3 DNA follows: TGTGCCAGTAGTACTGGGACGGGAAGCTCTGGAAACACCATATATTTT. Translated, it gives CASSTGTGSSGNTIYF.

The V and J genes are TRBV6-5 and TRBJ1-6; no clear D gene. V shed 6 bases and J shed 6 bases, with 12 bases lying between them. Germline CDR1 MNHEY, CDR2 SVGAGI. CDR3 size: 14 residues. CDR3 DNA sequence: TGTGCCAGCAGAAGAGCGGGCTCTAATTCACCCCTCCACTTT. As protein: CASRRAGSNSPLHF.

As for this clone: A read error may produce the germline difference seen at one junction end. The genes are TRBV7-7 and TRBJ2-7, with D maybe TRBD1 (6 bases). The CDR3 is 14 amino acids. Per germline, CDR1 SSHAT and CDR2 FNYEAQ (reference sequence). The chain's CDR3 is CASSPGSGVDEQYF. The CDR3 bases are TGTGCTAGCAGCCCAGGTTCAGGGGTCGACGAGCAGTACTTC.

The chain uses TRBV18 and TRBJ2-3, with D possibly TRBD2 on 6 matching bases. This CDR3 is 16 amino acids long. Germline CDR1 reads KGHSH; CDR2 reads LQKENI. V was trimmed by 3 bases and J by 4 bases, leaving 17 bases between them. Written as DNA, the CDR3 is TGTGCCAGCTCACCCCTCCCTAGCGCCACGTCAGATACGCAGTATTTT. It codes for CASSPLPSATSDTQYF.

This chain links TRBV7-9 with TRBJ1-2; weak D call: TRBD1 (5 bases). The ends were cut back, 5 bases at V and 4 bases at J, with 23 bases in the middle. This CDR3 is 17 amino acids long. CDR1 is SEHNR and CDR2 is FQNEAQ in the germline V gene (reference sequence). The CDR3 DNA reads TGTGCCAGCAGCATTTCCCGACAGCAGGCGATGAGCTATGGCTACACCTTC. Residues: CASSISRQQAMSYGYTF.

This chain's CDR3 is CASSVSGTSSYNEQFF. In DNA form, the CDR3 reads TGTGCCAGCAGCGTATCCGGGACTTCGTCCTACAATGAGCAGTTCTTC. The genes are TRBV9 and TRBJ2-1; D may be TRBD2 (6 bases). Trimming took 1 base from V and 1 from J, leaving 12 bases between them. The CDR3 runs 16 residues. CDR1 SGDLS and CDR2 YYNGEE come from the germline V gene.

The V call is TRBV6-1, the J call TRBJ1-5, with D hard to call. CDR3 length: 12 residues. V was pared by 8 bases and J by 4 bases, with 9 bases between. Germline CDR1 and CDR2: MNHNS and SASEGT. Written as DNA, the CDR3 is TGTGCCAGCGGCCCGACAAATCAGCCCCAGCATTTT. This codes for CASGPTNQPQHF.

The rearrangement links TRBV5-1 to TRBJ2-3; the D call may be TRBD1 or TRBD2 (5 bases each). The V end was cut by 2 bases, the J end by 2 bases, with 12 bases between. This CDR3 contains 15 residues. Looked up from germline, CDR1 is SGHRS and CDR2 is YFSETQ. Here the CDR3 DNA reads TGCGCCAGCAGCTTCCGGGACCCCTACACAGATACGCAGTATTTT. Protein: CASSFRDPYTDTQYF.

V usage is TRBV18 and J usage is TRBJ1-1; D remains ambiguous. This CDR3 spans 17 amino acids. Trimming took 2 bases from V and 2 from J, leaving 18 bases between them. Germline CDR1 and CDR2: KGHSH and LQKENI. The CDR3: CASSPSSLDLFNTEAFF. The CDR3 DNA follows: TGTGCCAGCTCACCAAGCTCACTGGACCTATTTAACACTGAAGCTTTCTTT. The entire variable domain, with the rest obtained from reference TRBV18 and TRBJ1-1, is as follows: NAGVMQNPRHLVRRRGQEARLRCSPMKGHSHVYWYRQLPEEGLKFMVYLQKENIIDESGMPKERFSAEFPKEGPSILRIQQVVRGDSAAYFCASSPSSLDLFNTEAFFGQGTRLTVV.

The chain uses TRBV7-2 and TRBJ1-1, with D hard to call. The ends were cut back, 2 bases at V and 8 bases at J, with 21 bases in the middle. The CDR3 sequence is 16 residues long. Germline values: CDR1 SGHTA, CDR2 FQGNSA. CDR3 sequence: CASSLYQRTEKREAFF. The CDR3 DNA reads TGTGCCAGCAGCTTATATCAGAGGACCGAAAAAAGAGAAGCTTTCTTT.

V gene TRBV23-1 combines with J gene TRBJ1-1; unclear D gene. Being an ORF, TRBV23-1 has a function that is uncertain. This CDR3 spans 11 amino acids. V shed 11 bases and J shed 10 bases, with 17 bases lying between them. The CDR3 DNA reads TGCGCCCGCGGGATAGAGGACTTAGCTTTCTTT. Translated: CARGIEDLAFF.

The chain uses TRBV30 and TRBJ2-5; 7 bases align to TRBD2. The CDR3 covers 15 residues. The V and J ends lost 2 bases and 2 bases, in that order; junction bases with no gene match: 8. Germline V gene lookup returns CDR1 GTSNPN and CDR2 SVGIG (reference sequence). The DNA of the CDR3 is TGTGCCTGGAGTATCCCTAGCGGTCTACAAGAGACCCAGTACTTC. This sequence encodes CAWSIPSGLQETQYF.

The chain couples TRBV6-1 to TRBJ1-5, with D perhaps matching TRBD1 (6 bases). The CDR3 has 17 amino acids. The germline V gene encodes CDR1 MNHNS and CDR2 SASEGT. V shed 3 bases and J shed 0 bases, with 15 bases lying between them. CDR3 region: CASSDPPRGYSNQPQHF. CDR3 bases: TGTGCCAGCAGTGACCCCCCCAGGGGATATAGCAATCAGCCCCAGCATTTT.

This chain connects TRBV9 to TRBJ2-5; TRBD2 might be the D (6 bases). Germline lookup yields CDR1 SGDLS and CDR2 YYNGEE. This CDR3 comprises 14 residues. Trimming pared 3 bases from V and 4 bases from J, leaving 13 bases between. The CDR3: CASSALSRGETQYF. The CDR3 region has the DNA TGTGCCAGCAGCGCTTTGTCGCGGGGAGAGACCCAGTACTTC.

This sequence joins TRBV11-2 and TRBJ2-5; the D is unclear. This CDR3 has 13 amino acids. V lost 5 bases to trimming and J lost 5 bases, with 12 bases between them. Germline lookup yields CDR1 SGHAT and CDR2 FQNNGV. CDR3 sequence reads: CASSVTHRETQYF. The CDR3, as DNA: TGTGCCAGCAGCGTCACCCACCGGGAGACCCAGTACTTC.

The rearrangement links TRBV2 to TRBJ2-3; TRBD1 aligns across 9 bases. Germline values: CDR1 SNHLY, CDR2 FYNNEI. The CDR3 has 14 amino acids. Losses at the gene ends were 11 bases for V and 0 bases for J; bases not matched to a gene: 6. DNA for the CDR3: TGTGCCGGATCGGGACAGGGAAGCACAGATACGCAGTATTTT. This codes for CAGSGQGSTDTQYF. The variable domain in full, with the rest retrieved from reference TRBV2 and TRBJ2-3, is EPEVTQTPSHQVTQMGQEVILRCVPISNHLYFYWYRQILGQKVEFLVSFYNNEISEKSEIFDDQFSVERPDGSNFTLKIRSTKLEDSAMYFCAGSGQGSTDTQYFGPGTRLTVL.

The chain employs TRBV5-4 and TRBJ1-1; no reliable D call. Germline V lookup: CDR1 SGHNT, CDR2 YYREEE (reference sequence). Trimming took 2 bases from V and 0 from J, leaving 8 bases between them. CDR3 length: 14 amino acids. The CDR3 bases are TGTGCCAGCAGCTTAATCAGTTTGAACACTGAAGCTTTCTTT. Protein product: CASSLISLNTEAFF.

The rearrangement joins TRBV12-5 to TRBJ2-3; 10 bases map to TRBD2. Trimming removed 6 bases from V and 5 bases from J; junction bases left unmatched: 11. This CDR3 has 16 amino acids. The germline V gene encodes CDR1 LGHNT and CDR2 FRNRAP. The CDR3: CASGLITSGKGDTQYF. The DNA for the CDR3 is TGTGCTAGTGGACTCATTACTAGCGGGAAAGGAGATACGCAGTATTTT.

J is TRBJ2-2 and V is TRBV10-3, with TRBD1 identical over 8 bases. The CDR3 contains 17 residues. CDR1 ENHRY and CDR2 SYGVKD come from the germline V gene. With 1 base clipped from V and 4 bases from J, the junction kept 8 bases outside the gene matches. This CDR3 reads CAISEFGRTGITGELFF. The CDR3 nucleotides read TGTGCCATCAGTGAGTTCGGTAGGACAGGGATCACCGGGGAGCTGTTTTTT.

This clone was picked up a small number of times. The sample holds other DNA sequences that translate to the same CDR3. The V and J genes are TRBV18 and TRBJ2-7; TRBD1 is a possible D gene (6 bases). With 3 bases removed from V and 1 base from J, the gap between germline ends came to 7 bases. CDR3 length: 13 residues. Per germline, CDR1 KGHSH and CDR2 LQKENI. Here the CDR3 reads CASSPGASYEQYF. The DNA for the CDR3 is TGTGCCAGCTCACCGGGGGCTTCCTACGAGCAGTACTTC.

The rearrangement joins TRBV4-1 to TRBJ2-1; TRBD2 aligns across 7 bases. The CDR3 runs to 17 residues. Trimming took 7 bases from V and 3 from J; bases not matched to a gene: 15. CDR1 and CDR2 (germline): MGHRA, YSYEKL. CDR3 nucleotides: TGCGCCAGCAATAAGGAGGGAGAGCGGGGATACTACAATGAGCAGTTCTTC. This translates into CASNKEGERGYYNEQFF.

In its sample, this clone was seen once. The chain uses TRBV9 and TRBJ1-2; no definite D call. The CDR3 spans 16 residues. From germline, CDR1 is SGDLS and CDR2 YYNGEE. Trimming pared 0 bases from V and 1 base from J, leaving 13 bases between. The CDR3 DNA is TGTGCCAGCAGCGTAGCCTCGGGAGGCTTTAACTATGGCTACACCTTC. Its translation: CASSVASGGFNYGYTF.